This TCR beta chain came from a study of blood T cell repertoires in COVID-19. Study details: Sites across the United States, Italy and Spain contributed samples from acute and convalescent COVID-19. The cDNA or gDNA used as material had been derived from T cells, B-cell-depleted T cells, or PBMCs.

Study processing details: Amplified reference gene primers provided the basis for estimating nucleated cell counts. The repertoire was sequenced with immunoSEQ multiplex PCR; TCRdb's copy has only in-frame clones and lacks some. V, J and clone size reflect that table, while D and trimming were determined from the DNA. The sample gives 95,000 or so clones, 79% of which show up once; roughly 20% is in the top ten. V shed 5 bases and J 4 bases; nucleotides not matched to a gene: 4. The CDR3 is made up of 15 amino acids. CDR1 is SGHTA, CDR2 FQGTGA, per germline. The chain has TRBV7-3 and TRBJ2-1; 11 bases align to TRBD2. Sequencing used peripheral blood. The sequence was collected from a woman at least 80 years old with active or convalescent COVID-19. Here the CDR3 reads CASSVLAGAYNEQFF. The CDR3 nucleotides are TGTGCCAGCAGCGTACTAGCGGGAGCGTACAATGAGCAGTTCTTC. The full variable domain, its missing parts supplied by reference TRBV7-3 and TRBJ2-1, is GAGVSQTPSNKVTEKGKYVELRCDPISGHTALYWYRQSLGQGPEFLIYFQGTGAADDSGLPNDRFFAVRPEGSVSTLKIQRTERGDSAVYLCASSVLAGAYNEQFFGPGTRLTVL.